A single sample gave rise to the 23 T cell receptor beta chains below, sequenced in a study of CD8+ T cells in alopecia areata. Treatment of the sample: oral pan-JAK inhibitor, 5-10 mg twice daily. Extraction of RNA preceded its reverse transcription into cDNA, which served as the sequencing template. Here immunoSEQ multiplex PCR was the method, and the copy in TCRdb shows in-frame clones only, minus some. This table has some 200,000 clones, roughly three fifths appearing once. The specimen was CD4+ T cells sorted from blood, collected at week 4, from a patient treated with tofacitinib. Every receptor here comes from a human donor with alopecia areata.

This clone has just one count. The chain couples TRBV25-1 to TRBJ2-7, with D tentatively TRBD1 (6 bases). CDR3 size: 14 residues. Trimming left V 3 bases short and J 2 bases short, with 11 bases between. Germline V lookup: CDR1 MGHDK, CDR2 SYGVNS. CDR3 in amino acids: CASSETGWAYEQYF. The CDR3 DNA reads as TGTGCCAGCAGTGAGACAGGTTGGGCCTACGAGCAGTACTTC.

CDR3 in amino acids: CASRPQQGAANQPQHF. CDR3 nucleotide sequence: TGCGCCAGCAGACCTCAACAGGGGGCGGCCAATCAGCCCCAGCATTTT. The chain uses TRBV4-1 and TRBJ1-5; the match to TRBD1 covers 9 bases. This CDR3 is 16 amino acids long. The germline gives CDR1 MGHRA, CDR2 YSYEKL. V shed 6 bases, J shed 3 bases, and the junction held 9 bases outside the gene matches.

The table lists this clone with a few counts. The chain is built from TRBV7-8 and TRBJ1-3, with 10 bases matching TRBD1. Germline V gives CDR1 SGHVS, CDR2 FQNEAQ. This CDR3 has 17 residues. Trimming cost V 5 bases and J 0 bases; bases outside gene matches: 7. CDR3 coding DNA: TGTGCCAGCAGCCGTACCGGGACAGGGGTCTCTGGAAACACCATATATTTT. This gives the protein CASSRTGTGVSGNTIYF.

The chain joins TRBV30 to TRBJ2-5, with a tentative D call TRBD1 (5 bases). V lost 4 bases and J 1 base, leaving 13 bases between the germline ends. CDR1 and CDR2 (germline): GTSNPN, SVGIG (reference sequence). This CDR3 is 14 amino acids long. The CDR3 bases are TGTGCCTGGATGGTATGGGGCCTCCAAGAGACCCAGTACTTC. Its protein is CAWMVWGLQETQYF.

The chain combines TRBV30 with TRBJ1-1; a weak D match, TRBD1 (6 bases). Trimming took 4 bases from V and 0 from J, leaving 12 bases between them. The CDR3 length is 14 residues. Germline V gives CDR1 GTSNPN, CDR2 SVGIG (reference sequence). CDR3 sequence (DNA): TGTGCCTGGACCTGGGGACAACTGAACACTGAAGCTTTCTTT. Translation gives CAWTWGQLNTEAFF.

The rearrangement joins TRBV5-1 to TRBJ1-5, with D tentatively TRBD1 (5 bases). V lost 5 bases and J 2 bases, leaving 11 bases between the germline ends. Germline V gene lookup returns CDR1 SGHRS and CDR2 YFSETQ. This CDR3 is built from 14 residues. CDR3 in amino acids: CASRPGAGNQPQHF. The CDR3 coding sequence is TGCGCCAGCAGACCCGGGGCCGGCAATCAGCCCCAGCATTTT.

The chain carries TRBV5-6 and TRBJ2-6; possibly TRBD1 or TRBD2 for D (5 bases each). Germline values: CDR1 SGHDT, CDR2 YYEEEE. V dropped 1 base and J dropped 2 bases, with 13 bases sitting between them. This CDR3 has 17 amino acids. The CDR3 here is CASSLSGLVTGANVLTF. For the CDR3, the DNA is TGTGCCAGCAGCTTGTCGGGGCTTGTTACTGGGGCCAACGTCCTGACTTTC.

Only a few counts were recorded for this clone. Other DNA sequences in the same sample also yield this CDR3. V and J are TRBV30 and TRBJ1-5; maybe TRBD1 (5 bases). With 1 base removed from V and 4 bases from J, the gap between germline ends came to 8 bases. Germline lookup yields CDR1 GTSNPN and CDR2 SVGIG (reference sequence). The CDR3 loop spans 13 amino acids. The CDR3, as DNA: TGTGCCTGGAGTGCACGGGGGAATCAGCCCCAGCATTTT. This codes for CAWSARGNQPQHF.

This chain joins TRBV30 and TRBJ2-3, with D possibly being TRBD2 (6 bases). The CDR3 length is 12 residues. With 4 bases removed from V and 6 bases from J, the gap between germline ends came to 11 bases. Germline V lookup: CDR1 GTSNPN, CDR2 SVGIG (reference sequence). The CDR3: CAWTAEGDTQYF. CDR3 nucleotide sequence: TGTGCCTGGACGGCGGAGGGGGATACGCAGTATTTT.

Worth noting for this clone: One junction end does not reproduce the germline sequence, and a read error may be involved. The rearrangement links TRBV7-8 to TRBJ2-3, with 7 bases matching TRBD1. The CDR3 consists of 14 residues. Germline CDR1 reads SGHVS; CDR2 reads FQNEAQ. This chain's CDR3 is CASSQDRGTDTQYF. CDR3 sequence (DNA): TGCGCCAGCAGCCAAGACAGGGGCACAGATACGCAGTATTTT.

This clone was counted a few times. CDR3 bases: TGTGCCAGCAGTTGGGGGGAGCAGCCCCAGCATTTT. Amino acids: CASSWGEQPQHF. V gene TRBV28 combines with J gene TRBJ1-5; perhaps TRBD1 as D (5 bases). Germline V lookup: CDR1 MDHEN, CDR2 SYDVKM. Trimming left V 4 bases short and J 7 bases short, with 8 bases between. The CDR3 sequence is 12 residues long. Looking up the rest from reference TRBV28 and TRBJ1-5 gives the full variable domain: DVKVTQSSRYLVKRTGEKVFLECVQDMDHENMFWYRQDPGLGLRLIYFSYDVKMKEKGDIPEGYSVSREKKERFSLILESASTNQTSMYLCASSWGEQPQHFGDGTRLSIL.

The rearrangement links TRBV5-1 to TRBJ2-3, with 8 bases fitting TRBD2. V trimming: 4 bases; J trimming: 6 bases; junction bases outside the gene matches: 7. Germline V gene lookup returns CDR1 SGHRS and CDR2 YFSETQ. The CDR3 runs 14 residues. The CDR3 region is CASSPPGGVDTQYF. CDR3 sequence (DNA): TGCGCCAGCAGCCCTCCCGGGGGGGTCGATACGCAGTATTTT. The full variable domain, with the rest looked up from reference TRBV5-1 and TRBJ2-3, is KAGVTQTPRYLIKTRGQQVTLSCSPISGHRSVSWYQQTPGQGLQFLFEYFSETQRNKGNFPGRFSGRQFSNSRSEMNVSTLELGDSALYLCASSPPGGVDTQYFGPGTRLTVL.

The CDR3 reads CASSLIRGLNTGELFF. The CDR3 DNA sequence: TGTGCCAGCAGCTTAATTCGGGGGCTAAACACCGGGGAGCTGTTTTTT. The rearrangement joins TRBV11-2 to TRBJ2-2; D may be TRBD1 or TRBD2 (6 bases each). Trimming cost V 2 bases and J 2 bases, with 12 bases left between them. CDR1 SGHAT and CDR2 FQNNGV come from the germline V gene. The CDR3 extends over 16 amino acids. The full variable domain, rest sourced from reference TRBV11-2 and TRBJ2-2, is EAGVAQSPRYKIIEKRQSVAFWCNPISGHATLYWYQQILGQGPKLLIQFQNNGVVDDSQLPKDRFSAERLKGVDSTLKIQPAKLEDSAVYLCASSLIRGLNTGELFFGEGSRLTVL.

This clone came up a few times. The chain combines TRBV23-1 with TRBJ2-5; 8 bases map to TRBD1. TRBV23-1 carries the ORF label, with uncertain function. Trimming took 6 bases from V and 4 from J; bases not matched to a gene: 4. The CDR3 runs to 13 residues. This CDR3 is CASSPGGGETQYF. In DNA, the CDR3 is TGCGCCAGCAGCCCAGGGGGCGGAGAGACCCAGTACTTC.

In this sample, this clone turned up a few times. V and J are TRBV14 and TRBJ2-6; D remains unclear. The CDR3 totals 14 residues. CDR1 and CDR2 (germline): SGHDN, FVKESK. The V end lost 4 bases, the J end lost 4 bases, and 8 bases lay between the germline ends. This CDR3 is CASSRVGGANVLTF. The DNA for the CDR3 is TGTGCCAGCAGCCGGGTCGGGGGGGCCAACGTCCTGACTTTC. Full variable domain (remainder filled in from reference TRBV14 and TRBJ2-6): EAGVTQFPSHSVIEKGQTVTLRCDPISGHDNLYWYRRVMGKEIKFLLHFVKESKQDESGMPNNRFLAERTGGTYSTLKVQPAELEDSGVYFCASSRVGGANVLTFGAGSRLTVL.

The chain is built from TRBV4-2 and TRBJ2-1; D not certain. V shed 1 base and J shed 8 bases, with 18 bases lying between them. This CDR3 is 16 amino acids long. The V gene's germline CDR1 is LGHNA and CDR2 YNFKEQ. In DNA form, the CDR3 reads TGTGCCAGCAGCCAAGGTCCAACTGCTGGTGCCCATGAGCAGTTCTTC. It specifies CASSQGPTAGAHEQFF.

The chain is built from TRBV4-1 and TRBJ2-5; D is possibly TRBD1 or TRBD2 (5 bases each). The CDR3 has 13 amino acids. From germline, CDR1 is MGHRA and CDR2 YSYEKL. V lost 0 bases to trimming and J lost 5 bases, with 7 bases between them. DNA of the CDR3: TGCGCCAGCAGCCAAGACTGGGGGGAGACCCAGTACTTC. Translation gives CASSQDWGETQYF.

This chain links TRBV29-1 with TRBJ2-3; 10 nucleotides line up with TRBD2. The CDR3 is made up of 15 amino acids. CDR1 and CDR2 (germline): SQVTM, ANQGSEA. The trim removed 6 bases at V and 3 bases at J, leaving 9 bases unmatched. The chain's CDR3 is CSVLPLAGSTDTQYF. The CDR3 DNA sequence: TGCAGCGTCTTACCACTAGCGGGATCTACAGATACGCAGTATTTT.

This clone was recorded a few times. The chain has TRBV7-2 and TRBJ2-3; 8 nucleotides align to TRBD2. The germline V gene encodes CDR1 SGHTA and CDR2 FQGNSA. V trimming: 7 bases; J trimming: 6 bases; junction bases outside the gene matches: 12. This CDR3 contains 15 residues. CDR3 region: CASIPSTGRGDTQYF. The CDR3 region has the DNA TGTGCCAGCATCCCATCGACCGGGAGGGGGGATACGCAGTATTTT.

This clone was found a few times. This rearrangement joins TRBV4-2 to TRBJ2-7, with 10 bases fitting TRBD2. Germline V lookup: CDR1 LGHNA, CDR2 YNFKEQ. CDR3 length: 15 residues. Unmatched junction bases numbered 6, after V lost 0 bases and J lost 7 bases. Here the CDR3 DNA reads TGTGCCAGCAGCCAAGAAGGCAGAGCGGGAGGGGAGCAGTACTTC. As protein: CASSQEGRAGGEQYF.

The chain recombines TRBV20-1 with TRBJ2-5; the D is unclear. V gave up 3 bases and J gave up 2 bases, with 4 bases separating them. Germline V lookup: CDR1 DFQATT, CDR2 SNEGSKA (reference sequence). This CDR3 comprises 11 residues. CDR3 in DNA: TGCAGTGCTAGGAAACAAGAGACCCAGTACTTC. Residues: CSARKQETQYF.

This sequence joins TRBV30 and TRBJ2-1, with 11 bases that match TRBD2. Germline CDR1 and CDR2: GTSNPN and SVGIG (reference sequence). V was clipped by 0 bases and J by 6 bases; unmatched bases: 7. The CDR3 extends over 16 amino acids. The CDR3 nucleotides read TGTGCCTGGAGTGTACTCGGTAGCGGGGGGGCCAATGAGCAGTTCTTC. Amino acid sequence: CAWSVLGSGGANEQFF.

V usage is TRBV4-1 and J usage is TRBJ2-7; 8 bases are shared with TRBD2. Germline V gives CDR1 MGHRA, CDR2 YSYEKL. The V gene end was trimmed by 1 base and the J gene end by 5 bases; junction bases not matched to a gene: 10. The CDR3 has 16 residues. CDR3 bases: TGCGCCAGCAGCCAAGTCCCAAATCGGGGGGGCCACGAGCAGTACTTC. This sequence encodes CASSQVPNRGGHEQYF.